One and the same sample provided the 18 T cell receptor beta chains below, sequenced in a study of blood T cells in healthy people across ages. Then a second PCR, running roughly 7 to 11 cycles, was carried out with a sample-barcoded 5' primer and a J-beta primer mix. MiXCR was run by TCRdb on the 5' RACE reads, yielding one entry per CDR3 protein. This table has fewer than 1,000,000 distinct CDR3 sequences, more than 35% appearing once. Sequencing was performed on blood. These receptors came from a man older than 75 in good health.

This clonotype has at least ten counts. The chain recombines TRBV6-9 with TRBJ2-3; D remains unclear. V gave up 5 bases and J gave up 0 bases, with 6 bases separating them. This CDR3 region has 13 residues. Germline CDR1 and CDR2: MNHGY and SVAAGI. CDR3 region: CASSEGSTDTQYF. CDR3 in DNA: TGTGCCAGCAGTGAAGGTAGCACAGATACGCAGTATTTT.

This clonotype was detected only once. This chain joins TRBV7-2 and TRBJ1-2; 8 bases fit TRBD1. Germline assignment: CDR1 SGHTA and CDR2 FQGNSA. With 5 bases clipped from V and 5 bases from J, the junction kept 10 bases outside the gene matches. CDR3 size: 15 residues. The CDR3 protein is CASSPSDRDLYGYTF. The CDR3 DNA reads as TGTGCCAGCAGCCCCTCGGACAGGGACCTTTATGGCTACACCTTC. Supplemented by reference TRBV7-2 and TRBJ1-2, the full variable domain reads GAGVSQSPSNKVTEKGKDVELRCDPISGHTALYWYRQSLGQGLEFLIYFQGNSAPDKSGLPSDRFSAERTGGSVSTLTIQRTQQEDSAVYLCASSPSDRDLYGYTFGSGTRLTVV.

This clonotype has only a few counts. The germline gene is not matched at one end of the junction; a read error may be the cause. The rearrangement uses TRBV20-1 and TRBJ2-1; 10 positions agree with TRBD2. From germline, CDR1 is DFQATT and CDR2 SNEGSKA (reference sequence). This CDR3 is built from 15 residues. The CDR3 reads CSARDSSGRGIEQFF. The CDR3 coding sequence is TGCAGTGCAAGAGACTCTAGCGGGAGAGGGATTGAGCAGTTCTTC.

This sequence joins TRBV11-1 and TRBJ2-1; D call uncertain. This CDR3 comprises 12 residues. The V end lost 3 bases, the J end lost 7 bases, and 7 bases lay between the germline ends. Germline CDR1 and CDR2: SGHAT and FQDESV (reference sequence). The CDR3 DNA reads as TGTGCCAGCAGCTTTCGTCGTAATGAGCAGTTCTTC. Protein sequence: CASSFRRNEQFF.

CDR3 region: CSANPRKATYEQYF. CDR3 sequence (DNA): TGCAGTGCTAACCCGCGGAAGGCCACCTACGAGCAGTACTTC. J is TRBJ2-4 and V is TRBV20-1, with no clear D. The J call may not be correct, given that the DNA end is closer to TRBJ2-7. The CDR3 totals 14 residues. The germline CDR1 and CDR2 sequences are DFQATT and SNEGSKA (reference sequence).

The J gene is TRBJ2-1, the V gene TRBV20-1, with 11 positions matching TRBD2. Trimming cost V 1 base and J 9 bases; bases outside gene matches: 5. Germline-derived CDR1 and CDR2 are DFQATT and SNEGSKA (reference sequence). The CDR3 covers 14 residues. CDR3 residues: CSARVAGGLSEQFF. CDR3 bases: TGCAGTGCTAGAGTAGCGGGAGGGTTATCTGAGCAGTTCTTC.

The chain carries TRBV12-3 or TRBV12-4 and TRBJ2-2; 9 positions agree with TRBD2. Trimming cost V 6 bases and J 3 bases; bases outside gene matches: 8. CDR3 length: 16 residues. The CDR3 loop is CASRLPGGRDTGELFF. The CDR3 DNA reads as TGTGCCAGCAGGCTGCCCGGCGGGAGGGACACCGGGGAGCTGTTTTTT.

The chain is built from TRBV7-9 and TRBJ2-3; 12 nucleotides line up with TRBD2. Germline loops: CDR1 SEHNR, CDR2 FQNEAQ (reference sequence). The CDR3 is 15 residues long. V trimming: 5 bases; J trimming: 4 bases; junction bases outside the gene matches: 4. The DNA of the CDR3 is TGTGCCAGCAGCCCGACTAGCGGGAGCCCAGATACGCAGTATTTT. Translating it yields CASSPTSGSPDTQYF.

V is TRBV10-2 and J is TRBJ2-1, with 10 positions matching TRBD2. The CDR3 loop spans 16 amino acids. The trim removed 4 bases at V and 10 bases at J, leaving 13 bases unmatched. From germline, CDR1 is WSHSY and CDR2 SAAADI. This CDR3 is CASSATLAGVGYEQFF. CDR3 DNA: TGCGCCAGCAGTGCGACCCTAGCGGGAGTAGGCTACGAGCAGTTCTTC.

The chain couples TRBV4-2 to TRBJ2-7; D possibly corresponds to TRBD1 (6 bases). Germline CDR1 LGHNA, CDR2 YNFKEQ. This CDR3 spans 15 amino acids. V lost 3 bases, J lost 4 bases, and 16 bases lay in between. In nucleotides, the CDR3 is TGTGCCAGCAGCCATGGTAGGGGGACGGAATACGAGCAGTACTTC. Its protein product is CASSHGRGTEYEQYF.

In regard to this clonotype: The junction departs from germline at one end; a sequencing error may be responsible. This rearrangement joins TRBV27 to TRBJ1-2, with D possibly matching TRBD1 (5 bases). The CDR3 runs to 14 residues. Germline V gene data show CDR1 as MNHEY and CDR2 as SMNVEV (reference sequence). CDR3 loop: CTSSRNRDNYGYTF. The CDR3 region has the DNA TGTACCAGCAGCCGGAACCGGGACAACTATGGCTACACCTTC.

This clonotype has only one observation. The rearrangement joins TRBV12-3 or TRBV12-4 to TRBJ2-1; D gene ambiguous. The CDR3 runs to 15 residues. Deletions cut 6 bases from V and 5 bases from J, with 17 bases between. Written as DNA, the CDR3 is TGTGCCAGCAGACCAAGGACCGTTAGAAACAATGAGCAGTTCTTC. This translates into CASRPRTVRNNEQFF.

V is TRBV12-3 or TRBV12-4 and J is TRBJ2-7; D is perhaps TRBD1 or TRBD2 (6 bases each). The CDR3 totals 14 residues. V was cut by 6 bases and J by 3 bases, with 15 bases left in between. CDR3 loop: CASSRGLESYEQYF. CDR3 nucleotides: TGTGCCAGCAGCCGGGGGCTAGAAAGCTACGAGCAGTACTTC.

This clonotype was seen a handful of times. J is TRBJ2-2 and V is TRBV4-3; 7 bases align to TRBD2. The CDR3 covers 18 residues. Per the germline V gene, CDR1 is LGHNA and CDR2 is YSLEER. J gave up 1 base and V 3 bases, and 11 bases lay outside the gene matches. The CDR3 DNA follows: TGCGCCAGCAGCCAGACCAATCGGGCTAGCGGGAACACCGGGGAGCTGTTTTTT. This sequence encodes CASSQTNRASGNTGELFF.

The chain joins TRBV7-2 to TRBJ2-5, with D possibly matching TRBD1 (6 bases). The V and J ends lost 5 bases and 11 bases respectively, with 24 bases between them. The CDR3 loop spans 15 amino acids. Looked up from germline, CDR1 is SGHTA and CDR2 is FQGNSA. The CDR3 DNA sequence: TGTGCCAGCAGCCTACTCAACTGGGGGCACAATGAGCAGTACTTC. Translation: CASSLLNWGHNEQYF.

The chain links TRBV27 to TRBJ1-1, with D perhaps matching TRBD1 (5 bases). This CDR3 has 15 amino acids. V was trimmed by 0 bases and J by 4 bases, leaving 12 bases between them. The germline V gene has CDR1 MNHEY and CDR2 SMNVEV (reference sequence). Here the CDR3 reads CASSLSFRVGTEAFF. In DNA, the CDR3 is TGTGCCAGCAGTTTATCTTTCAGGGTGGGCACTGAAGCTTTCTTT.

The gene calls are TRBV5-1 and TRBJ2-3; TRBD1 is a possible D gene (5 bases). The germline V gene encodes CDR1 SGHRS and CDR2 YFSETQ. Trimming pared 3 bases from V and 4 bases from J, leaving 12 bases between. There are 14 residues in the CDR3. CDR3: CASSYDSFSDTQYF. CDR3 nucleotides: TGCGCCAGCAGCTATGACAGTTTTTCAGATACGCAGTATTTT.

The chain carries TRBV29-1 and TRBJ2-1, with D possibly matching TRBD2 (6 bases). This CDR3 is 17 amino acids long. Per the germline V gene, CDR1 is SQVTM and CDR2 is ANQGSEA. Deletions cut 0 bases from V and 6 bases from J, with 21 bases between. CDR3: CSVEDPRRAQSRNEQFF. The CDR3 coding sequence is TGCAGCGTTGAAGATCCCCGGAGGGCCCAGTCTCGCAATGAGCAGTTCTTC.